This entry is about one T cell receptor (beta chain). Its target is unknown. HTBI primers from iRepertoire and Arm-PCR of CDR3 regions yielded the TCR beta libraries. A single record per CDR3 protein comes from TCRdb applying MiXCR to the multiplex PCR reads. The repertoire has approximately 690,000 distinct CDR3 sequences, about 32% of them found once; the top ten carry roughly 40%. The data were obtained in a study of regulatory T cells in long-lasting Graves disease. Overall study context: The study counted Graves' disease as persistent given over 5 years of antithyroid drugs and positive TSH receptor antibodies. Study results and caveats: Rather than thyroid tissue, only peripheral blood underwent study. TCR diversity was lower in persistent Graves' patients than in newly diagnosed ones. Persistent patients had a count of shared public clonotypes (around 2,700) that exceeded that of new patients (around 910).

The time point was: persistent/refractory GD, antithyroid drugs over 5 years with positive TRAb. The authors made the TCR library using RNA they extracted from PBMCs. This TCR was recovered from a female donor with Graves disease. The sequenced sample was peripheral blood mononuclear cells (PBMCs), obtained when the disease was refractory, from a patient treated with antithyroid drugs.

As DNA, the CDR3 is TGTGCCAGTCCGGGACAGGGGGCTCGGACTGAAGCTTTCTTT. This codes for CASPGQGARTEAFF. The V and J genes are TRBV6-2 or TRBV6-3 and TRBJ1-1, with TRBD1 matching over 12 bases. Germline loops: CDR1 MNHEY, CDR2 SVGEGT. The CDR3 has 14 residues. Losses at the gene ends were 9 bases for V and 5 bases for J; bases not matched to a gene: 7.